This T cell receptor (beta chain) was retrieved from a study of beta chain features in type 1 diabetes. Germline CDR1 LNHNV, CDR2 YYDKDF (reference sequence). The trim removed 5 bases at V and 2 bases at J, leaving 8 bases unmatched. The CDR3 contains 16 residues. Expressed TCRB transcripts got sequenced, as all isolated RNA was reverse transcribed. The protocol was immunoSEQ multiplex PCR, while the TCRdb copy is restricted to in-frame clones and leaves out a portion. The profile covers around 200,000 clones, with about 13% appearing a single time and roughly 0.6% taken by the ten largest. This clone was counted between two and nine times.

The V and J genes are TRBV15 and TRBJ2-2, with TRBD2 matching 7 bases. This clonotype was sampled from a woman under 30 in good health. Sequenced input: central memory CD4+ T cells from blood. The CDR3 region is CATSLFTGGNTGELFF. CDR3 coding DNA: TGTGCCACCAGCTTATTTACGGGGGGAAACACCGGGGAGCTGTTTTTT.